What follows describes a single T cell receptor delta chain. The entry originates in a study of gamma-delta chains in newborns, infants, children. Study at large: Polyclonal expansion of innate γδ T cells after birth follows microbial exposure.

TCRdb ran CATT on the reads. The sample lists 15,000 or so delta-chain clones, less than 9.5% occurring once. The specimen was blood. The sequence was collected from a child who was a newborn, infant or young child, either healthy, febrile or measles-vaccinated (not recorded which).

CDR3 amino acids: CACGILGGFSWDTRQMFF. The DNA for the CDR3 is TGTGCCTGTGGCATACTGGGGGGATTCTCCTGGGACACCCGACAGATGTTTTTC. This rearrangement joins TRDV2 to TRDJ3; 8 bases map to TRDD3. Germline CDR1 GEAIGNYY, CDR2 EKD. V lost 5 bases to trimming and J lost 0 bases; unmatched junction nucleotides: 8. The CDR3 is 18 residues long.